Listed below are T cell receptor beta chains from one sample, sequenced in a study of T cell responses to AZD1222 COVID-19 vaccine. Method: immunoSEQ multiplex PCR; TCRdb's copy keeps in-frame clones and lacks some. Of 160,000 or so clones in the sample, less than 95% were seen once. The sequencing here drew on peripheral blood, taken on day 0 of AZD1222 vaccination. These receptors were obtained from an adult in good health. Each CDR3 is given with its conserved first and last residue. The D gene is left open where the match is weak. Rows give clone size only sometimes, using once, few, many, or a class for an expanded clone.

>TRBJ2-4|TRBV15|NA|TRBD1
TGTGCCACCAGCAGGGGGTTGGGACAGGGCGACAAAAACATTCAGTACTTC
CATSRGLGQGDKNIQYF
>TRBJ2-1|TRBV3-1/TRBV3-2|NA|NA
TGTGCCAGCAGCCAAGATCCGGCAGGCGATGAGCAGTTCTTC
CASSQDPAGDEQFF
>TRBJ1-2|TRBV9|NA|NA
TGTGCCAGCAGCGTAGCTCCGGGATCGGGCTATGGCTACACCTTC
CASSVAPGSGYGYTF
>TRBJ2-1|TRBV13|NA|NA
TGTGCCAGCAGCTTTTACACTACGTCGGGACGGTACAATGAGCAGTTCTTC
CASSFYTTSGRYNEQFF
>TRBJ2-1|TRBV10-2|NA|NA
TGCGCCAGCAGTGCGGACAACCCAATCGTCTACAATGAGCAGTTCTTC
CASSADNPIVYNEQFF
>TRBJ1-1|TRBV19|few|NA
TGTGCCAGTGCCGGGACGGTGGACAACACTGAAGCTTTCTTT
CASAGTVDNTEAFF
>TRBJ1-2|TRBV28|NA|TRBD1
TGTGCCAGCAGTGCGCCGGGACAGGGGAGCTATGGCTACACCTTC
CASSAPGQGSYGYTF
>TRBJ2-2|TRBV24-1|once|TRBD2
TGTGCCACCGCCGGACTAGCGCATAACACCGGGGAGCTGTTTTTT
CATAGLAHNTGELFF
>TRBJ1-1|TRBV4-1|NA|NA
TGCGCCAGCAGCCAAGGTGGGAATGAAGCTTTCTTT
CASSQGGNEAFF
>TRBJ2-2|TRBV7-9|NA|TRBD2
TGTGCCAGCAGCTTCCACGGACTAGCGGGAGGACACACCGGGGAGCTGTTTTTT
CASSFHGLAGGHTGELFF
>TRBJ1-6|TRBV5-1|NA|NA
TGCGCCAGCAGCTTAGGGAGTGATAATTCACCCCTCCACTTT
CASSLGSDNSPLHF
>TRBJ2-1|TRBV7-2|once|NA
TGTGCCAGCAGCTTAGTTAGCAGAAACTACAATGAGCAGTTCTTC
CASSLVSRNYNEQFF
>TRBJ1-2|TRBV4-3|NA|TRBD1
TGCGCCAGCAGCCCGGACAGGGGAGAAATCTATGGCTACACCTTC
CASSPDRGEIYGYTF